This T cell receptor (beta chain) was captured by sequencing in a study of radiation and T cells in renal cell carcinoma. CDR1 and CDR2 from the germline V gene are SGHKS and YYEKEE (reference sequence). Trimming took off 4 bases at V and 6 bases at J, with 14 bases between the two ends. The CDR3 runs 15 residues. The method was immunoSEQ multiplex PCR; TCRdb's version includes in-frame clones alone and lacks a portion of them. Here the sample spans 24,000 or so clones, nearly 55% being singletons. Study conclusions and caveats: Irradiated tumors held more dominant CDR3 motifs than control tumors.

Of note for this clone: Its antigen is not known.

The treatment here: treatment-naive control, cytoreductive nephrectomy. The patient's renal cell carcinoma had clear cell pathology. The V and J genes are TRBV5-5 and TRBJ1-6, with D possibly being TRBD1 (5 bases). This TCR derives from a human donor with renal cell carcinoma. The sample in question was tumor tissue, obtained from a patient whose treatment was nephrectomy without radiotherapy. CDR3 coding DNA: TGTGCCAGCAGCACCTCGGGACTGACTAATTCACCCCTCCACTTT. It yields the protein CASSTSGLTNSPLHF. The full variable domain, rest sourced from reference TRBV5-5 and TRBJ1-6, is DAGVTQSPTHLIKTRGQQVTLRCSPISGHKSVSWYQQVLGQGPQFIFQYYEKEERGRGNFPDRFSARQFPNYSSELNVNALLLGDSALYLCASSTSGLTNSPLHFGNGTRLTVT.